Listed below are T cell receptor beta chains from one sample, sequenced in a study of CD8+ T cells in alopecia areata. Repertoires were generated with immunoSEQ multiplex PCR, while TCRdb's copy carries only in-frame clones and drops some. Among 100,000 to 150,000 clones listed, approximately 49% were seen once. This material consisted of CD8+ T cells sorted from blood, taken at week 0. The receptors were sampled from a human donor with alopecia areata. The CDR3 runs from the conserved cysteine through the conserved F or W.

j_call v_call cdr3_length cdr3_aa
TRBJ2-7 TRBV18 13 CASSPTESYEQYF
TRBJ2-1 TRBV4-3 17 CASSPTRGDRAYNEQFF
TRBJ2-1 TRBV2 15 CASSFGLAGGDEQFF
TRBJ2-1 TRBV6-5 14 CASSHGGGIDEQFF
TRBJ2-5 TRBV7-8 16 CASSPRLAGVVETQYF
TRBJ2-7 TRBV5-1 15 CASSLAPGAPYEQYF
TRBJ1-1 TRBV27 15 CASSLWDRGVTEAFF
TRBJ2-5 TRBV15 18 CATSRDPQLAGDQETQYF
TRBJ2-7 TRBV19 13 CASSTRETYEQYF
TRBJ2-1 TRBV27 12 CASSLTGSEQFF
TRBJ2-4 TRBV27 16 CASSPLGQGAKNIQYF
TRBJ1-1 TRBV11-2 15 CASSLGASVNTEAFF
TRBJ1-5 TRBV29-1 14 CSVGQGSSEEPQHF
TRBJ1-1 TRBV11-2 13 CASSSMGNTEAFF
TRBJ1-2 TRBV6-5 12 CACRGQGYGYTF
TRBJ1-6 TRBV7-8 15 CASSPFDSDNSPLHF
TRBJ1-2 TRBV9 15 CASSVDGGAAYGYTF
TRBJ1-6 TRBV19 12 CASRDTNSPLHF
TRBJ1-2 TRBV1 17 CTSSQEPRADYHCGYTF
TRBJ2-1 TRBV30 12 CAWSYGGNEQFF
TRBJ2-7 TRBV30 11 CAWTGFNEQYF
TRBJ2-7 TRBV30 12 CAWSVSDYEQYF
TRBJ2-5 TRBV6-5 13 CASCFAGGETQYF
TRBJ2-7 TRBV9 15 CASSPRAGGTYEQYF
TRBJ1-5 TRBV5-6 13 CASSLAANQPQHF
TRBJ2-3 TRBV9 20 CASTSSSGSAKHLRRDTQYF
TRBJ2-2 TRBV5-4 15 CASSLKGTNTGELFF
TRBJ1-1 TRBV7-3 13 CASSLQENTEAFF
TRBJ2-7 TRBV30 13 CAWSVQGSSEQYF
TRBJ2-5 TRBV13 14 CASTGRQDQETQYF
TRBJ1-1 TRBV27 12 CASFRSAFEAFF
TRBJ2-1 TRBV30 15 CAWSHPESSYNEQFF
TRBJ2-2 TRBV12-5 12 CASGDGRLELFF
TRBJ1-6 TRBV30 13 CAWSDTENSPLHF
TRBJ1-1 TRBV19 14 CASIDGGAGTEAFF
TRBJ1-2 TRBV27 14 CASSLHSGNYGYTF
TRBJ2-2 TRBV2 16 CASLPRGPANTGELFF
TRBJ2-7 TRBV9 15 CASSPSGGTSYEQYF
TRBJ1-1 TRBV30 12 CAWSVVGLRAFF
TRBJ1-1 TRBV2 14 CASSARDENTEAFF
TRBJ2-7 TRBV6-5 16 CASSYRGRADSYEQYF
TRBJ2-7 TRBV30 12 CAWSVKGYEQYF
TRBJ2-4 TRBV5-4 15 CASSTWDRSQNIQYF
TRBJ2-1 TRBV7-9 16 CASSLVGQGAYNEQFF
TRBJ2-7 TRBV4-1 15 CASSPANGSSYEQYF
TRBJ1-5 TRBV4-3 16 CASSQDEGGSNQPQHF
TRBJ1-6 TRBV15 15 CATSRTPLGNSPLHF
TRBJ2-4 TRBV15 14 CASAGTDPGDIQYF
TRBJ2-7 TRBV7-8 14 CASSLVDRAYEQYF
TRBJ2-7 TRBV30 14 CAWNLQGIPYEQYF
TRBJ2-7 TRBV7-3 13 CASSPIGGYEQYF
TRBJ1-5 TRBV30 13 CAWSDWNNQPQHF
TRBJ1-1 TRBV10-3 14 CAITMDRADAEAFF
TRBJ2-4 TRBV19 12 CASSIIGGQWDF
TRBJ1-1 TRBV29-1 12 CSVLGGRTEAFF
TRBJ1-2 TRBV6-6 13 CASRDRINYGYTF
TRBJ2-5 TRBV5-1 15 CASSNGGVRQETQYF